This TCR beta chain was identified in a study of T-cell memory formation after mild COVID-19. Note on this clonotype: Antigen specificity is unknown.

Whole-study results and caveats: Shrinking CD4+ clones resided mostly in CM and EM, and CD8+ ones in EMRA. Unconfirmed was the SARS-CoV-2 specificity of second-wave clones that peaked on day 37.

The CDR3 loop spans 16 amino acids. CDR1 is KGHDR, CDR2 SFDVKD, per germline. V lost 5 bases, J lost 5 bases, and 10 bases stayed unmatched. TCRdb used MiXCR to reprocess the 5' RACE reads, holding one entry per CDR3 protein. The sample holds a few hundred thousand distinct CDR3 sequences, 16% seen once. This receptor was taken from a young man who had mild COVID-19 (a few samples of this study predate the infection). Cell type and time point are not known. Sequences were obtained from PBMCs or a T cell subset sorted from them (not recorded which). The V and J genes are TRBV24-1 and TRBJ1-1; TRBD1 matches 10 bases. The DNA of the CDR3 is TGTGCCACCAGTGGGGGACAGGGGCGGGGGACGACTGAAGCTTTCTTT. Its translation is CATSGGQGRGTTEAFF.